These 32 T cell receptor beta chains originate from one sample sequenced in a study of CD8+ T cells in alopecia areata. The treatment is: oral pan-JAK inhibitor, 5-10 mg twice daily. RNA was isolated and reverse transcribed to cDNA, the sequencing template. Generated by immunoSEQ multiplex PCR, the TCRdb table keeps only in-frame clones and is missing some. The table lists 150,000 to 200,000 clones, around 64% of them singletons, with approximately 1.2% in the top ten. The sequencing here drew on CD4+ T cells sorted from blood, taken around week 50, from a patient treated with tofacitinib. The receptor set was obtained from a human donor with alopecia areata.

The rearrangement joins TRBV5-1 to TRBJ2-5; TRBD1 might be the D (7 bases). This CDR3 comprises 15 residues. Germline CDR1 reads SGHRS; CDR2 reads YFSETQ. Trimming took off 3 bases at V and 2 bases at J, with 14 bases between the two ends. DNA for the CDR3: TGCGCCAGCAGCTGGAACGCGGGACAGCAAGAGACCCAGTACTTC. It yields the protein CASSWNAGQQETQYF.

The chain carries TRBV15 and TRBJ1-2; D is ambiguous. V lost 3 bases and J 3 bases, leaving 8 bases between the germline ends. The germline V gene has CDR1 LNHNV and CDR2 YYDKDF (reference sequence). This CDR3 has 13 amino acids. The CDR3, as DNA: TGTGCCACCAGCAGGGTGGACGACTATGGCTACACCTTC. Translating gives CATSRVDDYGYTF.

Only a few counts were recorded for this clone. This sequence joins TRBV7-8 and TRBJ1-1, with D uncertain. V lost 1 base to trimming and J lost 9 bases, with 12 bases between them. Germline V lookup: CDR1 SGHVS, CDR2 FQNEAQ. The CDR3 has 13 residues. The CDR3 DNA follows: TGTGCCAGCAGCTTAGTGTGGGATCATCAAGCTTTCTTT. Amino acids: CASSLVWDHQAFF.

The rearrangement uses TRBV11-1 and TRBJ1-6, with D tentatively TRBD1 (5 bases). V dropped 5 bases and J dropped 7 bases, with 15 bases sitting between them. The CDR3 is 15 amino acids. CDR1 SGHAT and CDR2 FQDESV come from the germline V gene (reference sequence). CDR3 in DNA: TGTGCCAGCAGCCCTTCCAGGGTAGGAAATTCACCCCTCCACTTT. Protein sequence: CASSPSRVGNSPLHF.

This clone was observed a few times. The chain is built from TRBV10-2 and TRBJ2-3; TRBD1 matches at 12 bases. From germline, CDR1 is WSHSY and CDR2 SAAADI. The CDR3 length is 15 residues. J lost 4 bases, V lost 6 bases, and 5 bases had no gene match. The CDR3 DNA is TGCGCCAGCAGGGGACAGGGGGCTCCCCCAGATACGCAGTATTTT. This sequence encodes CASRGQGAPPDTQYF.

This clone has only a few counts. The chain combines TRBV14 with TRBJ1-1; D remains ambiguous. From germline, CDR1 is SGHDN and CDR2 FVKESK. The CDR3 consists of 14 residues. The V end was cut by 0 bases, the J end by 0 bases, with 5 bases between. As DNA, the CDR3 is TGTGCCAGCAGCCAAGATCTGATGAACACTGAAGCTTTCTTT. This sequence encodes CASSQDLMNTEAFF.

V is TRBV2 and J is TRBJ2-4, with 9 bases lining up with TRBD1. The J segment lost 7 bases and the V segment lost 6 bases, leaving 10 bases of the junction unmatched. Germline V CDR1 and CDR2: SNHLY, FYNNEI. CDR3 size: 15 residues. DNA of the CDR3: TGTGCCAGCAGCTATACCGGGACAGGGAGGAACATTCAGTACTTC. This encodes CASSYTGTGRNIQYF.

The CDR3 spells CSARVGAEAFF. The CDR3 nucleotides read TGCAGCGCCCGGGTAGGAGCCGAAGCTTTCTTT. This sequence joins TRBV29-1 and TRBJ1-1; D not resolved. Germline loops: CDR1 SQVTM, CDR2 ANQGSEA. Trimming stripped 7 bases from V and 8 bases from J, with 14 bases between. The CDR3 contains 11 residues.

The V and J genes are TRBV30 and TRBJ1-2; 7 nucleotides agree with TRBD1. Trimming cost V 1 base and J 4 bases; bases outside gene matches: 3. The CDR3 is 13 amino acids. Germline CDR1 is GTSNPN and CDR2 is SVGIG (reference sequence). Here the CDR3 reads CAWSAQGPYGYTF. In DNA, the CDR3 is TGTGCCTGGAGTGCACAGGGGCCCTATGGCTACACCTTC.

The CDR3 here is CAWSVLGESGGYTF. CDR3 in DNA: TGTGCCTGGAGTGTTTTAGGGGAGTCAGGTGGCTACACCTTC. The V gene is TRBV30, the J gene TRBJ1-2, with a possible D match to TRBD1 (5 bases). CDR1 is GTSNPN, CDR2 SVGIG, per germline (reference sequence). The CDR3 runs to 14 residues. V gave up 0 bases and J gave up 7 bases, with 15 bases separating them.

This chain uses TRBV7-9 with TRBJ1-2; a weak D match, TRBD1 (6 bases). Per the germline V gene, CDR1 is SEHNR and CDR2 is FQNEAQ (reference sequence). CDR3 length: 14 amino acids. The germline V and J ends were trimmed by 2 bases and 2 bases, with 9 bases remaining between them. DNA of the CDR3: TGTGCCAGCAGCTTATGGGGGGCCAACTATGGCTACACCTTC. Translated: CASSLWGANYGYTF.

This clone appeared a single time. The chain joins TRBV20-1 to TRBJ2-1; D gene unclear. V lost 3 bases and J lost 10, with 7 bases in between. This CDR3 has 10 residues. Germline V CDR1 and CDR2: DFQATT, SNEGSKA (reference sequence). The CDR3 loop is CSASEREQFF. The DNA for the CDR3 is TGCAGTGCTAGTGAGCGAGAGCAGTTCTTC.

CDR3 sequence (DNA): TGTGCCAGCAGCGGACTCGCGAATGAGCAGTTCTTC. This gives the protein CASSGLANEQFF. This chain connects TRBV6-5 to TRBJ2-1; weak D call: TRBD2 (5 bases). CDR3 length: 12 amino acids. The germline gives CDR1 MNHEY, CDR2 SVGAGI. V was pared by 6 bases and J by 7 bases, with 10 bases between.

CDR3 coding DNA: TGTGCCAGCAGCTTACCCTCGGGTGAAAAACTGTTTTTT. Translating gives CASSLPSGEKLFF. The chain links TRBV7-2 to TRBJ1-4, with unresolved D. V gave up 2 bases and J gave up 7 bases, with 8 bases separating them. Germline lookup yields CDR1 SGHTA and CDR2 FQGNSA. The CDR3 totals 13 residues. The whole variable domain, filled in from reference TRBV7-2 and TRBJ1-4, reads GAGVSQSPSNKVTEKGKDVELRCDPISGHTALYWYRQSLGQGLEFLIYFQGNSAPDKSGLPSDRFSAERTGGSVSTLTIQRTQQEDSAVYLCASSLPSGEKLFFGSGTQLSVL.

The sample holds one count of this clone. V usage is TRBV4-1 and J usage is TRBJ2-7; D is undetermined. Germline V gives CDR1 MGHRA, CDR2 YSYEKL. The CDR3 totals 15 residues. V was clipped by 3 bases and J by 2 bases, with 14 bases between them. The CDR3 loop is CASSQVPVATYEQYF. In DNA form, the CDR3 reads TGCGCCAGCAGCCAGGTCCCAGTGGCCACCTACGAGCAGTACTTC.

This clone was picked up a small number of times. The V call is TRBV5-1, the J call TRBJ2-2; TRBD1 aligns across 8 bases. Looked up from germline, CDR1 is SGHRS and CDR2 is YFSETQ. The length of the CDR3 is 15 residues. The junction had 11 bases not matched to a gene; V was cut back by 7 bases and J by 6 bases. CDR3 region: CASARGQGTAGELFF. Written as DNA, the CDR3 is TGCGCCAGCGCCCGTGGACAGGGTACGGCCGGGGAGCTGTTTTTT. Full variable domain (rest looked up from reference TRBV5-1 and TRBJ2-2): KAGVTQTPRYLIKTRGQQVTLSCSPISGHRSVSWYQQTPGQGLQFLFEYFSETQRNKGNFPGRFSGRQFSNSRSEMNVSTLELGDSALYLCASARGQGTAGELFFGEGSRLTVL.

Note on this clone: Other DNA sequences of this sample code for an identical CDR3. The genes are TRBV29-1 and TRBJ1-1; D is unclear. This CDR3 region has 13 residues. Per germline, CDR1 SQVTM and CDR2 ANQGSEA. With 4 bases removed from V and 0 bases from J, the gap between germline ends came to 9 bases. CDR3 sequence: CSVAGVLNTEAFF. CDR3 DNA sequence: TGCAGCGTTGCCGGGGTTTTGAACACTGAAGCTTTCTTT.

This clone was seen just once. The chain uses TRBV29-1 and TRBJ2-4, with TRBD1 matching over 7 bases. Germline values: CDR1 SQVTM, CDR2 ANQGSEA. V shed 5 bases and J 0 bases; nucleotides not matched to a gene: 4. The CDR3 runs 14 residues. The CDR3 nucleotides read TGCAGCGTTCAGGACAGGTTAGCCAAAAACATTCAGTACTTC. Protein product: CSVQDRLAKNIQYF.

The chain uses TRBV29-1 and TRBJ2-3; TRBD2 is a possible D gene (6 bases). This CDR3 is 15 amino acids long. V lost 5 bases and J lost 6, with 21 bases in between. CDR1 and CDR2 (germline): SQVTM, ANQGSEA. CDR3 in amino acids: CSVPSEGSLRDTQYF. The CDR3, as DNA: TGCAGCGTTCCGTCGGAGGGTTCCTTAAGGGATACGCAGTATTTT.

The chain has TRBV5-1 and TRBJ2-5, with D unclear. V was pared by 0 bases and J by 1 base, with 7 bases between. Germline CDR1 and CDR2: SGHRS and YFSETQ. The CDR3 has 14 residues. CDR3 protein: CASSLGVAQETQYF. The CDR3 DNA reads TGCGCCAGCAGCTTGGGGGTGGCCCAAGAGACCCAGTACTTC.

The rearrangement links TRBV2 to TRBJ1-6, with 9 nucleotides matching TRBD1. This CDR3 contains 15 residues. V lost 1 base, J lost 7 bases, and 2 bases stayed unmatched. Germline V CDR1 and CDR2: SNHLY, FYNNEI. The CDR3 bases are TGTGCCAGCAGTGAAGGAGACAGGGGGAATTCACCCCTCCACTTT. Residues: CASSEGDRGNSPLHF.

The chain employs TRBV29-1 and TRBJ2-2; the match to TRBD1 covers 8 bases. The germline V gene has CDR1 SQVTM and CDR2 ANQGSEA. CDR3 length equals 17 residues. V shed 7 bases and J 5 bases; nucleotides not matched to a gene: 18. CDR3 bases: TGCAGCGCCGTTCGAACAGGGACAGGTCGTCGGACCGGGGAGCTGTTTTTT. Translation: CSAVRTGTGRRTGELFF.

The chain employs TRBV5-4 and TRBJ2-6; TRBD2 aligns across 8 bases. Trimming took 6 bases from V and 2 from J; bases not matched to a gene: 16. CDR1 SGHNT and CDR2 YYREEE come from the germline V gene (reference sequence). The CDR3 totals 19 residues. CDR3 in amino acids: CASTIGRGGWAPGANVLTF. The CDR3 DNA sequence: TGTGCCAGCACCATAGGTCGGGGGGGATGGGCACCTGGGGCCAACGTCCTGACTTTC. The whole variable domain, remainder taken from reference TRBV5-4 and TRBJ2-6, is ETGVTQSPTHLIKTRGQQVTLRCSSQSGHNTVSWYQQALGQGPQFIFQYYREEENGRGNFPPRFSGLQFPNYSSELNVNALELDDSALYLCASTIGRGGWAPGANVLTFGAGSRLTVL.

This clone was seen once. The J gene is TRBJ1-6, the V gene TRBV5-1; D might be TRBD1 (6 bases). CDR3 length equals 15 residues. The V gene's germline CDR1 is SGHRS and CDR2 YFSETQ. The ends were cut back, 0 bases at V and 7 bases at J, with 11 bases in the middle. The CDR3 bases are TGCGCCAGCAGCTTGGATCAGGGGCGAAATTCACCCCTCCACTTT. Amino acids: CASSLDQGRNSPLHF.

The chain is built from TRBV4-2 and TRBJ2-6; D ambiguous. This CDR3 has 15 amino acids. CDR1 is LGHNA and CDR2 is YNFKEQ in the germline V gene. V gave up 4 bases and J gave up 0 bases, with 7 bases separating them. This CDR3 is CASSPYSSGANVLTF. The CDR3 nucleotides are TGTGCCAGCAGCCCTTACAGCTCTGGGGCCAACGTCCTGACTTTC.

The chain recombines TRBV15 with TRBJ2-1, with D possibly TRBD2 on 5 matching bases. Deletions cut 2 bases from V and 6 bases from J, with 14 bases between. The CDR3 totals 15 residues. CDR1 and CDR2 (germline): LNHNV, YYDKDF (reference sequence). CDR3 amino acids: CATSRSDGKPNEQFF. CDR3 in DNA: TGTGCCACCAGCAGAAGCGACGGGAAGCCCAATGAGCAGTTCTTC.

This chain joins TRBV27 and TRBJ2-7, with a tentative D call TRBD2 (5 bases). The CDR3 has 15 residues. In germline, CDR1 is MNHEY, CDR2 SMNVEV (reference sequence). The V end lost 4 bases, the J end lost 3 bases, and 16 bases lay between the germline ends. The CDR3 is CASSSSGLAGYEQYF. In DNA, the CDR3 is TGTGCCAGCAGTTCCAGTGGTCTAGCCGGCTACGAGCAGTACTTC.

The chain joins TRBV6-5 to TRBJ2-1, with D unresolved. The V and J ends lost 6 bases and 9 bases respectively, with 9 bases between them. Looked up from germline, CDR1 is MNHEY and CDR2 is SVGAGI. This CDR3 has 11 residues. CDR3 loop: CASRGSSEQFF. DNA for the CDR3: TGTGCCAGCAGAGGCAGTAGTGAGCAGTTCTTC.

The chain joins TRBV5-4 to TRBJ2-2; no firm D call. Germline lookup yields CDR1 SGHNT and CDR2 YYREEE (reference sequence). The CDR3 spans 12 residues. Trimming stripped 4 bases from V and 2 bases from J, with 3 bases between. Written as DNA, the CDR3 is TGTGCCAGCAGCCTCAACACCGGGGAGCTGTTTTTT. It is translated as CASSLNTGELFF.

This clone was counted a single time. The chain joins TRBV7-2 to TRBJ2-1; D may be TRBD1 (6 bases). V lost 6 bases, J lost 8 bases, and 23 bases lay in between. Germline CDR1 SGHTA, CDR2 FQGNSA. The CDR3 has 16 residues. The CDR3 loop is CASSQTSGALYDEQFF. The CDR3 bases are TGTGCCAGCAGTCAAACTTCAGGGGCCCTGTACGATGAGCAGTTCTTC.

The chain recombines TRBV6-1 with TRBJ1-1; D unclear. Trimming took 6 bases from V and 11 from J, leaving 22 bases between them. This CDR3 has 14 residues. The germline CDR1 and CDR2 sequences are MNHNS and SASEGT. CDR3 loop: CASRELWVDQLAFF. The CDR3 region has the DNA TGTGCCAGCAGAGAACTGTGGGTTGATCAGCTCGCTTTCTTT.

This sequence joins TRBV18 and TRBJ1-1; no definite D call. Trimming cost V 2 bases and J 5 bases, with 12 bases left between them. Germline V gene lookup returns CDR1 KGHSH and CDR2 LQKENI. The CDR3 runs 14 residues. The CDR3: CASSPVAGLTEAFF. Here the CDR3 DNA reads TGTGCCAGCTCACCAGTGGCAGGTCTGACTGAAGCTTTCTTT.